The rows below give T cell receptor beta chains drawn from one sample of a study of early T cells in non-severe SARS-CoV-2 infection. From the 5' RACE reads, TCRdb called clonotypes with MiXCR, one entry per CDR3 protein. The sample includes fewer than 50,000 distinct CDR3 sequences, 3% to 4% of them seen just once. Sequences were obtained from whole blood. The receptors originated from an adult who was a healthcare worker with PCR-confirmed SARS-CoV-2 infection or an uninfected control (not recorded which). The CDR3 runs from the conserved cysteine through the conserved F or W. Not all rows give a size; the values are once, few, many and, for expanded clones, a class.

clone_size | j_call | v_call | cdr3_aa
few | TRBJ1-5 | TRBV24-1 | CATLRAGYQPQHF
many | TRBJ1-4 | TRBV20-1 | CSARVSEKLFF
- | TRBJ1-2 | TRBV2 | CARVGGQSNYGYTF
many | TRBJ2-1 | TRBV19 | CASSIITLDYNEQFF
many | TRBJ2-7 | TRBV6-6 | CASSYGGGWDPEQYF
many | TRBJ1-4 | TRBV12-3/TRBV12-4 | CASGYQGKLFF
many | TRBJ1-1 | TRBV27 | CASSLVLGRPEAFF
- | TRBJ2-2 | TRBV20-1 | CSARDPRRGKAGELFF
many | TRBJ2-7 | TRBV13 | CASSLRADEQYF
many | TRBJ1-1 | TRBV20-1 | CSASNSPNGGVAFF
- | TRBJ1-4 | TRBV15 | CATSRGGGTLVATNEKLFF
many | TRBJ1-6 | TRBV7-2 | CASSFRDSRTNSPLHF
- | TRBJ2-3 | TRBV7-9 | CASSFWERGGPDTQYF
- | TRBJ1-5 | TRBV18 | CASSLPPGGQGRKRINQPQHF
many | TRBJ1-2 | TRBV4-2 | CASSQDGSKNNYGYTF
many | TRBJ1-2 | TRBV7-9 | CASSPRTGMGYGYTF
many | TRBJ1-5 | TRBV4-2 | CASSHFPGSQPQHF
- | TRBJ2-3 | TRBV5-4 | CASSFGTDSTDTQYF
many | TRBJ2-5 | TRBV11-2 | CASSQGGTAQETQYF
- | TRBJ2-3 | TRBV12-3/TRBV12-4 | CASSFQGDTQYF
few | TRBJ2-5 | TRBV7-9 | CASSLVVGAETQYF
many | TRBJ2-2 | TRBV5-4 | CASSLMRGANTGELFF
many | TRBJ2-3 | TRBV19 | CATKYQASTDTQYF
many | TRBJ2-2 | TRBV7-6 | CASSLYSGGGGELFF
many | TRBJ2-5 | TRBV6-5 | CASSYLETQYF
few | TRBJ1-2 | TRBV27 | CASTRTGSMSYGYTF
many | TRBJ2-1 | TRBV7-6 | CASSAYRDSPYNEQFF
many | TRBJ1-2 | TRBV16 | CASSQYPGPDDGYTF
few | TRBJ1-1 | TRBV7-3 | CASSFSPGPAFF
- | TRBJ2-2 | TRBV29-1 | CSVDTGAGELFF
- | TRBJ2-2 | TRBV29-1 | CSVVGQGATRELFF
many | TRBJ2-4 | TRBV5-1 | CASSTRQGDIQYF
many | TRBJ1-4 | TRBV6-5 | CASSQGGEKLFF
many | TRBJ2-7 | TRBV21-1 | CASSSRGHEQYF
many | TRBJ1-5 | TRBV27 | CASSLWASANQPQHF
many | TRBJ1-2 | TRBV6-1 | CASSDGEPAYGYTF
many | TRBJ1-1 | TRBV6-5 | CASSFNRGEAFF
many | TRBJ1-1 | TRBV6-1 | CASSEVWRNTEAFF
many | TRBJ1-1 | TRBV10-3 | CAIRLTGNTEAFF
many | TRBJ2-7 | TRBV6-5 | CASISGTSYEQYF
many | TRBJ2-1 | TRBV3-1 | CASSQPSRSLDEQFF
- | TRBJ2-6 | TRBV12-3/TRBV12-4 | CASSFYGRSGANVLTF
few | TRBJ1-2 | TRBV7-2 | CASSYKQGFNYGYTF
many | TRBJ2-5 | TRBV12-3/TRBV12-4 | CASSSRQGALGTQYF
many | TRBJ1-5 | TRBV19 | CASSMGRRSNQPQHF
many | TRBJ1-1 | TRBV11-2 | CASSFQGDTEAFF
- | TRBJ2-3 | TRBV20-1 | CSARDGPKSTDTQYF
- | TRBJ2-1 | TRBV14 | CASSPRDSSYNEQFF